This entry features one TCR beta chain sequence. The data originate from a study of blood T cell repertoires in COVID-19. Whole-study context: Sample material is recorded as cDNA or gDNA derived from T cells, B-cell-depleted T cells, or PBMCs.

This CDR3 is built from 17 residues. The germline gives CDR1 SEHNR, CDR2 FQNEAQ (reference sequence). V gave up 4 bases and J gave up 2 bases, with 17 bases separating them. Study processing details: The assay estimated nucleated cells by amplifying reference gene primers. This table comes from immunoSEQ multiplex PCR, and its TCRdb copy is limited to in-frame clones, with some not included. The V and J calls and clone size are taken from that table; D and trimming were inferred from the DNA. The table has 250,000 to 350,000 clones, just over 85% seen once; the top ten hold 8% to 13%. Recovered status applied to Cohort 3 donors who had two consecutive negative PCRs. It also applied to those with clearance or with symptom resolution.

V is TRBV7-9 and J is TRBJ2-2; the D gene is possibly TRBD1 (5 bases). The source of this sequence is a woman aged 18-29 years who had recovered from COVID-19. The sequenced sample was PBMCs or T cells enriched from blood (not recorded which). The CDR3, as DNA: TGTGCCAGCAGCTGGTTCGTGGACACCATAAACACCGGGGAGCTGTTTTTT. Translating gives CASSWFVDTINTGELFF.